This TCR beta chain appears in the sequencing data of a study of blood T cell repertoires in COVID-19. Overall study context: The origin of the acute and convalescent COVID-19 samples was the United States, Italy and Spain. PBMCs, B-cell-depleted T cells, or T cells were the source of the cDNA or gDNA that made up the material.

The germline V and J ends were trimmed by 7 bases and 4 bases, with 10 bases remaining between them. The CDR3 has 11 amino acids. Germline V lookup: CDR1 GTSNPN, CDR2 SVGIG (reference sequence). Original data processing: Scientists estimated how many nucleated cells there were by amplifying reference gene primers. The assay was immunoSEQ multiplex PCR, and TCRdb's table has in-frame clones only and misses some. V, J and clone size are those of that table, while D and trimming were read from the DNA. The sample includes under 150,000 clones, around four fifths of them seen just once. The clonotype originates from a man of 80 years or more with active or convalescent COVID-19. The chain couples TRBV30 to TRBJ2-5; D possibly corresponds to TRBD2 (5 bases). The source material was peripheral blood. The DNA of the CDR3 is TGTGCCTTCGGACTTGGAGAGACCCAGTACTTC. It codes for CAFGLGETQYF. The whole variable domain, remainder taken from reference TRBV30 and TRBJ2-5, is SQTIHQWPATLVQPVGSPLSLECTVEGTSNPNLYWYRQAAGRGLQLLFYSVGIGQISSEVPQNLSASRPQDRQFILSSKKLLLSDSGFYLCAFGLGETQYFGPGTRLLVL.